One sample yielded the 31 T cell receptor beta chains listed below, sequenced in a study of cytomegalovirus exposure and HLA in healthy donors (TCRdb year 2017). The library was obtained by the immunoSEQ multiplex PCR assay. For the multiplex PCR, a mixture combining 60 forward primers for TCR Vbeta segments and 13 reverse primers for TCR Jbeta segments was used. TCRdb stores this immuneACCESS table with in-frame sequences only. Part of the clones is absent; in the studies checked, under half of the shortfall reflects unresolved V genes, and no reason is known for the rest. The sample yields 95,000 to 130,000 clones; 70% to 80% were counted once. The ten top clones hold approximately 4% of the sample. Sequencing was carried out using PBMCs. The source is a man aged 30-40 years in good health and CMV-seropositive.

J is TRBJ2-7 and V is TRBV5-6; weak D call: TRBD1 (6 bases). Germline values: CDR1 SGHDT, CDR2 YYEEEE. The ends were cut back, 1 base at V and 6 bases at J, with 23 bases in the middle. CDR3 length equals 17 residues. Here the CDR3 DNA reads TGTGCCAGCAGCTTGACGAAAACCGCCGGACAGTCGGTCGAGCAGTACTTC. It encodes CASSLTKTAGQSVEQYF.

The chain has TRBV18 and TRBJ2-7; no firm D call. The length of the CDR3 is 11 residues. CDR1 and CDR2 from the germline V gene are KGHSH and LQKENI. The V end lost 3 bases, the J end lost 3 bases, and 3 bases lay between the germline ends. CDR3 residues: CASSPNYEQYF. The CDR3 bases are TGTGCCAGCTCACCCAACTACGAGCAGTACTTC.

The rearrangement links TRBV4-3 to TRBJ2-1; 10 bases map to TRBD2. V dropped 5 bases and J dropped 5; count of bases not matched to a gene: 6. The CDR3 totals 15 residues. CDR1 is LGHNA, CDR2 YSLEER, per germline. The CDR3 DNA reads as TGCGCCAGCAGCACGGGGACTAGCGCGAACAATGAGCAGTTCTTC. This gives the protein CASSTGTSANNEQFF.

As to this clone: An end of the junction differs from the germline gene, which may be a read error. The chain couples TRBV7-9 to TRBJ2-5; 16 bases align to TRBD2. Germline values: CDR1 SEHNR, CDR2 FQNEAQ (reference sequence). This CDR3 is 14 amino acids long. This CDR3 is CASSFGTSGRDINF. Written as DNA, the CDR3 is TGTGCCAGCAGCTTCGGGACTAGCGGGAGGGATATCAACTTC.

The gene calls are TRBV4-3 and TRBJ1-2; tentatively, D is TRBD1 (5 bases). Germline CDR1 LGHNA, CDR2 YSLEER. The V gene lost 0 bases and the J gene lost 8 bases, with 7 bases spanning the gap. The CDR3 sequence is 12 residues long. CDR3 in amino acids: CASSQDRTGYTF. DNA of the CDR3: TGCGCCAGCAGCCAAGATAGGACAGGCTACACCTTC.

This chain uses TRBV6-5 with TRBJ2-3, with D tentatively TRBD2 (5 bases). This CDR3 region has 14 residues. CDR1 is MNHEY, CDR2 SVGAGI, per germline. Deletions cut 5 bases from V and 3 bases from J, with 12 bases between. The CDR3 loop is CASSTPGLTDTQYF. In nucleotides, the CDR3 is TGTGCCAGCAGTACCCCAGGACTGACAGATACGCAGTATTTT.

This CDR3 reads CASSPRLKQVSGANVLTF. CDR3 nucleotide sequence: TGTGCCAGCAGCCCCCGCCTAAAACAGGTCTCTGGGGCCAACGTCCTGACTTTC. The chain joins TRBV7-2 to TRBJ2-6, with D perhaps matching TRBD1 (5 bases). This CDR3 spans 18 amino acids. Per the germline V gene, CDR1 is SGHTA and CDR2 is FQGNSA. V was cut by 5 bases and J by 0 bases, with 17 bases left in between.

The chain links TRBV6-1 to TRBJ1-4; 9 nucleotides line up with TRBD1. The CDR3 totals 16 residues. Germline CDR1 MNHNS, CDR2 SASEGT. Trimming removed 2 bases from V and 7 bases from J; junction bases left unmatched: 8. CDR3 sequence: CASSESAGQGGEKLFF. For the CDR3, the DNA is TGTGCCAGCAGTGAATCGGCGGGACAGGGTGGTGAAAAACTGTTTTTT.

The J gene is TRBJ1-6, the V gene TRBV13, with TRBD1 matching 9 bases. The CDR3 runs to 15 residues. CDR1 PRHDT and CDR2 FYEKMQ come from the germline V gene (reference sequence). Unmatched junction bases numbered 7, after V lost 4 bases and J lost 9 bases. CDR3 DNA: TGTGCCAGCAGCTCGAGACAGGGGGTAGGTTCACCCCTCCACTTT. As protein: CASSSRQGVGSPLHF.

The chain is built from TRBV28 and TRBJ1-6, with D possibly matching TRBD1 (6 bases). CDR1 is MDHEN and CDR2 is SYDVKM in the germline V gene. There are 14 residues in the CDR3. V lost 5 bases to trimming and J lost 14 bases, with 19 bases between them. CDR3 in amino acids: CASSPPPGQGALHF. Here the CDR3 DNA reads TGTGCCAGCAGTCCACCTCCGGGACAAGGGGCCCTCCACTTT.

Concerning this clone: Distinct nucleotide sequences in the sample also encode this CDR3. V and J are TRBV7-9 and TRBJ1-1; D not resolved. The germline CDR1 and CDR2 sequences are SEHNR and FQNEAQ (reference sequence). The CDR3 spans 15 residues. V was clipped by 5 bases and J by 0 bases, with 13 bases between them. The CDR3 region is CASSTIPQMNTEAFF. The CDR3 nucleotides read TGTGCCAGCAGCACGATTCCCCAGATGAACACTGAAGCTTTCTTT. Complete variable domain (other parts from reference TRBV7-9 and TRBJ1-1): DTGVSQNPRHKITKRGQNVTFRCDPISEHNRLYWYRQTLGQGPEFLTYFQNEAQLEKSRLLSDRFSAERPKGSFSTLEIQRTEQGDSAMYLCASSTIPQMNTEAFFGQGTRLTVV.

This sequence joins TRBV7-8 and TRBJ2-7; 10 nucleotides line up with TRBD2. The CDR3 runs 17 residues. CDR1 is SGHVS, CDR2 FQNEAQ, per germline. With V trimmed by 5 bases and J by 7 bases, 17 bases remained unmatched. This CDR3 reads CASSPLLAGALFREQYF. Written as DNA, the CDR3 is TGTGCCAGCAGCCCCCTGCTAGCGGGAGCCCTTTTTCGGGAGCAGTACTTC.

This chain links TRBV6-1 with TRBJ1-2; 7 bases align to TRBD1. This CDR3 is 19 amino acids long. V lost 2 bases to trimming and J lost 2 bases; unmatched junction nucleotides: 17. The germline V gene has CDR1 MNHNS and CDR2 SASEGT. The CDR3 sequence: CASSESALDDRAINYGYTF. In nucleotides, the CDR3 is TGTGCCAGCAGTGAATCGGCCCTAGACGACAGGGCTATCAACTATGGCTACACCTTC.

This chain uses TRBV7-9 with TRBJ1-5, with TRBD1 as a possible D gene (5 bases). The ends were cut back, 5 bases at V and 6 bases at J, with 14 bases in the middle. The CDR3 sequence is 14 residues long. Germline V CDR1 and CDR2: SEHNR, FQNEAQ (reference sequence). The CDR3 DNA follows: TGTGCCAGCAGCCCGAAAGGGGAAGCTCAGCCCCAGCATTTT. Protein product: CASSPKGEAQPQHF.

This clone was counted between two and nine times. This chain uses TRBV11-2 with TRBJ1-1; no clear D. The germline V gene encodes CDR1 SGHAT and CDR2 FQNNGV. Trimming removed 5 bases from V and 4 bases from J, with 14 bases in between. The CDR3 consists of 14 residues. The CDR3 coding sequence is TGTGCCAGCAGCCCATTAAGAGGGAGCACTGAAGCTTTCTTT. Protein sequence: CASSPLRGSTEAFF.

V and J are TRBV4-1 and TRBJ2-1; 12 bases map to TRBD1. This CDR3 contains 17 residues. Germline loops: CDR1 MGHRA, CDR2 YSYEKL. V lost 0 bases, J lost 4 bases, and 4 bases stayed unmatched. The CDR3 coding sequence is TGCGCCAGCAGCCAAGATTGGGACAGGGGGCCTTACAATGAGCAGTTCTTC. Protein: CASSQDWDRGPYNEQFF.

The chain combines TRBV18 with TRBJ1-4, with D perhaps TRBD1 (5 bases). V was pared by 0 bases and J by 5 bases, with 7 bases between. Germline V gene data show CDR1 as KGHSH and CDR2 as LQKENI. The CDR3 spans 14 residues. CDR3 protein: CASSPPGGNEKLFF. CDR3 DNA sequence: TGTGCCAGCTCACCACCGGGGGGGAATGAAAAACTGTTTTTT.

The chain employs TRBV18 and TRBJ1-4, with D perhaps matching TRBD1 (6 bases). Per the germline V gene, CDR1 is KGHSH and CDR2 is LQKENI. The CDR3 is made up of 14 amino acids. V lost 4 bases and J lost 7, with 13 bases in between. The CDR3 reads CASSLQGLGEKLFF. CDR3 bases: TGTGCCAGCTCACTACAGGGATTGGGTGAAAAACTGTTTTTT.

V gene TRBV19 combines with J gene TRBJ2-3; perhaps TRBD2 as D (7 bases). The V gene's germline CDR1 is LNHDA and CDR2 SQIVND (reference sequence). V was shortened by 6 bases and J by 0 bases, with 13 bases between the two germline ends. The CDR3 covers 15 residues. The CDR3 bases are TGTGCCAGTAGCTTCGGGGGGCCTAGCACAGATACGCAGTATTTT. Its protein product is CASSFGGPSTDTQYF.

On this clone itself: In the same sample, other DNA sequences code for this CDR3. The DNA for the CDR3 is TGTGCCAGCAGCAAAGCCAGGACTAGCGGGGTTGGGGAGCAGTTCTTC. Its translation is CASSKARTSGVGEQFF. The chain employs TRBV14 and TRBJ2-1; TRBD2 matches at 12 bases. V shed 5 bases, J shed 10 bases, and the junction held 12 bases outside the gene matches. CDR1 is SGHDN and CDR2 is FVKESK in the germline V gene. The CDR3 has 16 residues.

This chain uses TRBV4-3 with TRBJ2-3; 14 positions match TRBD2. There are 17 residues in the CDR3. V lost 3 bases, J lost 2 bases, and 4 bases stayed unmatched. The germline V gene has CDR1 LGHNA and CDR2 YSLEER. The CDR3 DNA reads TGCGCCAGCAGCCAGAGGACTAGCGGGGGGTTCACAGATACGCAGTATTTT. Its protein product is CASSQRTSGGFTDTQYF.

This chain connects TRBV5-6 to TRBJ1-2, with 8 bases that match TRBD1. The CDR3 spans 15 residues. Looked up from germline, CDR1 is SGHDT and CDR2 is YYEEEE. Trimming took 2 bases from V and 4 from J; bases not matched to a gene: 7. The chain's CDR3 is CASSFSPGGVYGYTF. CDR3 in DNA: TGTGCCAGCAGCTTCTCTCCAGGGGGCGTCTATGGCTACACCTTC.

The chain has TRBV4-3 and TRBJ2-5, with 9 nucleotides matching TRBD1. In germline, CDR1 is LGHNA, CDR2 YSLEER. The CDR3 has 18 amino acids. The V gene end was trimmed by 0 bases and the J gene end by 5 bases; junction bases not matched to a gene: 13. The CDR3 loop reads CASSQDLIGTGRAETQYF. The DNA of the CDR3 is TGCGCCAGCAGCCAAGATTTAATTGGGACAGGGCGAGCGGAGACCCAGTACTTC.

The chain is built from TRBV9 and TRBJ2-3, with 8 bases lining up with TRBD2. The CDR3 spans 13 residues. Trimming took 1 base from V and 5 from J; bases not matched to a gene: 0. Looked up from germline, CDR1 is SGDLS and CDR2 is YYNGEE. CDR3 sequence (DNA): TGTGCCAGCAGCGTAAGCGGGAGAGATACGCAGTATTTT. This codes for CASSVSGRDTQYF. Combining the CDR3 with reference TRBV9 and TRBJ2-3 gives the whole variable domain DSGVTQTPKHLITATGQRVTLRCSPRSGDLSVYWYQQSLDQGLQFLIQYYNGEERAKGNILERFSAQQFPDLHSELNLSSLELGDSALYFCASSVSGRDTQYFGPGTRLTVL.

This chain uses TRBV7-2 with TRBJ2-5, with D perhaps TRBD1 (6 bases). The CDR3 runs to 14 residues. The V gene lost 4 bases and the J gene lost 5 bases, with 14 bases spanning the gap. CDR1 SGHTA and CDR2 FQGNSA come from the germline V gene. CDR3 coding DNA: TGTGCCAGCAGCTGGAACAGGGACGGGGAGACCCAGTACTTC. Its translation is CASSWNRDGETQYF. The whole variable domain, remainder taken from reference TRBV7-2 and TRBJ2-5, is GAGVSQSPSNKVTEKGKDVELRCDPISGHTALYWYRQSLGQGLEFLIYFQGNSAPDKSGLPSDRFSAERTGGSVSTLTIQRTQQEDSAVYLCASSWNRDGETQYFGPGTRLLVL.

The rearrangement uses TRBV28 and TRBJ2-5; 9 bases line up with TRBD1. Germline CDR1 and CDR2: MDHEN and SYDVKM. The CDR3 covers 23 residues. V shed 4 bases and J 4 bases; nucleotides not matched to a gene: 31. As DNA, the CDR3 is TGTGCCAGCAGTTCCCGAACGCGACTACTCAGGTTTACCGGGACAGGGCTCCCAGAGACCCAGTACTTC. This encodes CASSSRTRLLRFTGTGLPETQYF.

The chain joins TRBV5-6 to TRBJ1-2, with 8 bases aligning to TRBD1. The CDR3 has 14 residues. CDR1 and CDR2 (germline): SGHDT, YYEEEE. V dropped 5 bases and J dropped 4; count of bases not matched to a gene: 7. The CDR3 DNA follows: TGTGCCAGCAGAGCAGACAGGGGCCCCTATGGCTACACCTTC. It yields the protein CASRADRGPYGYTF.

The chain employs TRBV5-1 and TRBJ1-2, with 7 bases identical to TRBD1. Unmatched junction bases numbered 7, after V lost 2 bases and J lost 3 bases. The CDR3 consists of 15 residues. The germline CDR1 and CDR2 sequences are SGHRS and YFSETQ. In nucleotides, the CDR3 is TGCGCCAGCAGCTTCGAGGGGGCTGGGGACTATGGCTACACCTTC. Its translation: CASSFEGAGDYGYTF.

This clone was seen more than once but under ten times. This sequence joins TRBV30 and TRBJ2-3, with D possibly matching TRBD2 (5 bases). This CDR3 comprises 13 residues. The V end was cut by 8 bases, the J end by 0 bases, with 12 bases between. The germline CDR1 and CDR2 sequences are GTSNPN and SVGIG (reference sequence). The CDR3 loop is CARRTYSTDTQYF. The DNA of the CDR3 is TGTGCCCGTCGGACTTACAGCACAGATACGCAGTATTTT.

V usage is TRBV28 and J usage is TRBJ1-2; 8 bases align to TRBD1. Germline trimming cut 4 bases from V and 4 bases from J; bases unmatched to any gene: 8. Germline values: CDR1 MDHEN, CDR2 SYDVKM. The CDR3 is 15 amino acids. The CDR3 nucleotides read TGTGCCAGCAGTTCCGGACAGGGACATTTCTATGGCTACACCTTC. This translates into CASSSGQGHFYGYTF.

The genes are TRBV15 and TRBJ2-7, with 10 bases aligning to TRBD2. The CDR3 loop spans 19 amino acids. Germline V gene data show CDR1 as LNHNV and CDR2 as YYDKDF (reference sequence). Trimming at V came to 2 bases and at J to 0 bases, leaving 13 bases not matched to a gene. The CDR3: CATSRLATLLAGDSYEQYF. The DNA for the CDR3 is TGTGCCACCAGCAGACTGGCCACCCTCCTAGCGGGGGACTCCTACGAGCAGTACTTC.